Listed here are 21 T cell receptor beta chains from one sample, sequenced in a study of cytomegalovirus exposure and HLA in healthy donors. Primers: 60 Vbeta forward and 13 Jbeta reverse. Sequenced by immunoSEQ multiplex PCR; TCRdb stores in-frame clones only, minus some. The table includes under 60,000 clones, approximately 77% detected once. The sample was PBMCs. The source of these receptors is a woman in her 40s in good health and CMV-seropositive.

This clone has a handful of counts. V and J are TRBV29-1 and TRBJ2-1; TRBD2 might be the D (5 bases). The CDR3 has 16 amino acids. The V end was cut by 1 base, the J end by 0 bases, with 13 bases between. Germline V lookup: CDR1 SQVTM, CDR2 ANQGSEA. This CDR3 is CSVEGPGYGSYNEQFF. In DNA, the CDR3 is TGCAGCGTTGAAGGTCCGGGGTACGGCTCCTACAATGAGCAGTTCTTC.

This chain links TRBV9 with TRBJ1-5, with D possibly being TRBD1 (6 bases). The V end lost 0 bases, the J end lost 1 base, and 11 bases lay between the germline ends. Per the germline V gene, CDR1 is SGDLS and CDR2 is YYNGEE. CDR3 length: 16 residues. The CDR3 DNA sequence: TGTGCCAGCAGCGTAGGTAAGGGGGGGAGCAATCAGCCCCAGCATTTT. Residues: CASSVGKGGSNQPQHF.

The chain links TRBV6-1 to TRBJ1-6, with TRBD1 as a possible D gene (5 bases). Germline CDR1 MNHNS, CDR2 SASEGT. The CDR3 spans 14 residues. Between the trimmed V and J ends, which lost 3 bases and 4 bases, there was a span of 7 bases. The CDR3 here is CASSDGQYNSPLHF. CDR3 DNA: TGTGCCAGCAGTGACGGACAATATAATTCACCCCTCCACTTT.

The sample holds one count of this clone. The chain carries TRBV7-3 and TRBJ2-1, with a tentative D call TRBD2 (5 bases). Trimming removed 3 bases at V and 4 bases at J, with 7 bases between. Germline V CDR1 and CDR2: SGHTA, FQGTGA. The CDR3 totals 13 residues. This CDR3 is CASSFDYYNEQFF. CDR3 sequence (DNA): TGTGCCAGCAGCTTCGACTATTACAATGAGCAGTTCTTC.

Concerning this clone: The conserved phenylalanine or tryptophan normally closing the CDR3 is absent here, so this likely arose from a read error. Because the CDR3's place on the DNA is in doubt, the DNA is left out and the CDR3 is given as listed by TCRdb. This rearrangement joins TRBV4-3 to TRBJ2-7; TRBD2, as called in the table, went unchecked against the DNA. 14 amino acids form the CDR3, both terminal residues included. The V gene's germline CDR1 is LGHNA and CDR2 YSLEER. This CDR3 reads CASGQSGTSETMDL.

This rearrangement joins TRBV6-1 to TRBJ1-3; D is unresolved. The CDR3 has 14 residues. Per the germline V gene, CDR1 is MNHNS and CDR2 is SASEGT. Trimming cost V 2 bases and J 2 bases, with 7 bases left between them. The CDR3 loop is CASSEQPAGNTIYF. CDR3 nucleotide sequence: TGTGCCAGCAGTGAACAACCAGCTGGAAACACCATATATTTT.

This rearrangement joins TRBV18 to TRBJ2-2; a possible D gene is TRBD1 (6 bases). V lost 8 bases and J lost 4, with 11 bases in between. The CDR3 length is 13 residues. CDR1 KGHSH and CDR2 LQKENI come from the germline V gene. The CDR3 DNA sequence: TGTGCCAGCCAGTTGGACAGCACCGGGGAGCTGTTTTTT. It codes for CASQLDSTGELFF.

The rearrangement links TRBV2 to TRBJ2-3; D gene unclear. Per the germline V gene, CDR1 is SNHLY and CDR2 is FYNNEI. V was shortened by 3 bases and J by 4 bases, with 8 bases between the two germline ends. The CDR3 length is 13 residues. CDR3 coding DNA: TGTGCCAGCAGTGAGCTACCTGCAGATACGCAGTATTTT. Encoded protein: CASSELPADTQYF. Using reference TRBV2 and TRBJ2-3 for the parts outside the CDR3, the full variable domain is EPEVTQTPSHQVTQMGQEVILRCVPISNHLYFYWYRQILGQKVEFLVSFYNNEISEKSEIFDDQFSVERPDGSNFTLKIRSTKLEDSAMYFCASSELPADTQYFGPGTRLTVL.

The DNA for the CDR3 is TGCGCCAGCAGCCAAGATCCGGGGGGAGGAAACACCATATATTTT. Protein: CASSQDPGGGNTIYF. The chain is built from TRBV4-3 and TRBJ1-3, with D perhaps TRBD1 (5 bases). This CDR3 is built from 15 residues. Germline V lookup: CDR1 LGHNA, CDR2 YSLEER. V dropped 0 bases and J dropped 4 bases, with 10 bases sitting between them.

The chain links TRBV7-8 to TRBJ1-2, with 10 positions matching TRBD1. V gave up 4 bases and J gave up 7 bases; unmatched junction bases: 6. Per the germline V gene, CDR1 is SGHVS and CDR2 is FQNEAQ. CDR3 size: 14 residues. The CDR3 protein is CASSSRQGAGGYTF. DNA of the CDR3: TGTGCCAGCAGCTCCCGACAGGGGGCTGGTGGCTACACCTTC.

For the CDR3, the DNA is TGTGCCAGCAGTGCTGGAGTCATGAACACTGAAGCTTTCTTT. It translates to CASSAGVMNTEAFF. This rearrangement joins TRBV27 to TRBJ1-1; D is ambiguous. The CDR3 sequence is 14 residues long. Trimming removed 5 bases at V and 0 bases at J, with 10 bases between. CDR1 MNHEY and CDR2 SMNVEV come from the germline V gene (reference sequence).

The genes are TRBV18 and TRBJ1-1; 9 bases fit TRBD1. The CDR3 contains 16 residues. Germline assignment: CDR1 KGHSH and CDR2 LQKENI. The J segment lost 0 bases and the V segment lost 2 bases, leaving 4 bases of the junction unmatched. Here the CDR3 reads CASSPLDRGMNTEAFF. DNA of the CDR3: TGTGCCAGCTCACCATTGGACAGGGGAATGAACACTGAAGCTTTCTTT. Full variable domain (rest looked up from reference TRBV18 and TRBJ1-1): NAGVMQNPRHLVRRRGQEARLRCSPMKGHSHVYWYRQLPEEGLKFMVYLQKENIIDESGMPKERFSAEFPKEGPSILRIQQVVRGDSAAYFCASSPLDRGMNTEAFFGQGTRLTVV.

The chain joins TRBV27 to TRBJ2-3; TRBD2 agrees at 9 bases. The junction had 17 bases not matched to a gene; V was cut back by 1 base and J by 3 bases. Germline V gene data show CDR1 as MNHEY and CDR2 as SMNVEV (reference sequence). The CDR3 is 20 residues long. Here the CDR3 reads CASSLLARGSGGPETDTQYF. Written as DNA, the CDR3 is TGTGCCAGCAGTTTATTAGCTCGCGGTAGCGGGGGACCCGAGACAGATACGCAGTATTTT.

For this clone: An end of the junction does not agree with germline; a read error may underlie this. Other DNA sequences from this sample encode an identical CDR3 as well. This chain uses TRBV10-1 with TRBJ2-7, with D tentatively TRBD2 (5 bases). The CDR3 spans 13 residues. Germline V gene data show CDR1 as WNHNN and CDR2 as SYGVQD (reference sequence). CDR3 in DNA: TGCGCCAGCAGTGAGTCGGGAGCGAACGAGCAATACTTC. As protein: CASSESGANEQYF.

This chain uses TRBV5-1 with TRBJ2-7; 8 bases are a match to TRBD1. CDR1 is SGHRS and CDR2 is YFSETQ in the germline V gene. The CDR3 runs 15 residues. The ends lost 5 bases at V and 2 bases at J; junction bases unmatched: 9. CDR3 region: CASRPDRVGPYEQYF. The CDR3 bases are TGCGCCAGCAGGCCGGACAGGGTTGGGCCCTACGAGCAGTACTTC.

Points on this clone: Mismatch with germline at one junction end may stem from a read error. The chain has TRBV6-1 and TRBJ1-2; tentatively, D is TRBD1 (6 bases). The CDR3 runs to 13 residues. Looked up from germline, CDR1 is MNHNS and CDR2 is SASEGT. DNA for the CDR3: TGTGCCAGCAGTCAGCGGGACACCTCTGGCTACATCTTC. Its protein product is CASSQRDTSGYIF.

This rearrangement joins TRBV6-4 to TRBJ2-1; 9 nucleotides match TRBD2. This CDR3 is 15 amino acids long. Per the germline V gene, CDR1 is MRHNA and CDR2 is SNTAGT. The V gene end was trimmed by 2 bases and the J gene end by 5 bases; junction bases not matched to a gene: 4. The CDR3, as DNA: TGTGCCAGCAGTGACGGAGCGGGGGGACACAATGAGCAGTTCTTC. Residues: CASSDGAGGHNEQFF.

This chain links TRBV7-8 with TRBJ1-1; 7 nucleotides match TRBD1. CDR3 size: 12 residues. Trimming cost V 5 bases and J 8 bases; bases outside gene matches: 5. CDR1 is SGHVS and CDR2 is FQNEAQ in the germline V gene. In DNA form, the CDR3 reads TGTGCCAGCAGCCCGTGGGACAGCGAAGCTTTCTTT. Its protein is CASSPWDSEAFF.

On this clone itself: Germline is not matched at one junction end, which may reflect a read error. The sample contains more than one DNA sequence encoding this CDR3. The V gene is TRBV6-4, the J gene TRBJ2-1, with 7 bases identical to TRBD1. CDR3 length: 14 amino acids. CDR1 and CDR2 (germline): MRHNA, SNTAGT. The CDR3 is CASSAGTANNEQFF. The CDR3 DNA follows: TGCGCCAGCAGCGCCGGGACAGCAAACAATGAGCAGTTCTTC.

The chain uses TRBV12-5 and TRBJ1-5, with a tentative D call TRBD1 (6 bases). V lost 0 bases and J 0 bases, leaving 12 bases between the germline ends. CDR1 is LGHNT and CDR2 is FRNRAP in the germline V gene. The CDR3 loop spans 17 amino acids. CDR3 protein: CASGLVPGVYSNQPQHF. In nucleotides, the CDR3 is TGTGCTAGTGGTTTGGTACCAGGGGTGTATAGCAATCAGCCCCAGCATTTT.

The CDR3 nucleotides are TGTGCCAGCAGCTCCTCGGAGGGGGCGCGACGTGGCTACACCTTC. This sequence encodes CASSSSEGARRGYTF. V is TRBV6-5 and J is TRBJ1-2, with 7 bases aligning to TRBD1. Germline trimming cut 6 bases from V and 7 bases from J; bases unmatched to any gene: 14. CDR3 size: 15 residues. Germline CDR1 reads MNHEY; CDR2 reads SVGAGI.